This section outlines one TCR beta chain sequence together with its context. What it recognizes is unknown. This sample is drawn from a study of shared clonotypes between healthy human individuals. Only CD45RO-negative cells positively selected for CCR7 counted as naive CD8 cells, so terminally differentiated effector memory CD45RA+ cells were excluded. J was trimmed by 2 bases and V by 7 bases; bases with no gene match: 15. Germline CDR1 and CDR2: LNHDA and SQIVND (reference sequence). The CDR3 contains 18 residues. Some clones are missing from TCRdb's copy, which holds only in-frame ones; the method was immunoSEQ multiplex PCR. The data hold roughly 2,000,000 clones, with around 96% observed a single time. Whole-study results and caveats: Clonotypes which were not shared had lower generation probabilities than clonotypes that all four donors shared. Having only a few donors restricted how much genetic and exposure-history diversity was captured.

This chain links TRBV19 with TRBJ2-7; 12 positions agree with TRBD2. The TCR was taken from a man aged 18 to 30 in good health. Specimen: naive CD8+ T cells sorted from blood. The CDR3 coding sequence is TGTGCCAGTACCCCTGGGGACCTCACTAGCGGGAGGACCTACGAGCAGTACTTC. Its translation: CASTPGDLTSGRTYEQYF.